This T cell receptor beta chain derives from a study of T cells in Graves' hyperthyroidism and ophthalmopathy. Regarding the study as a whole: In blood, most of the thyroid clonotypes expanded above 0.001 were also present.

V lost 2 bases and J 3 bases, leaving 11 bases between the germline ends. This CDR3 comprises 14 residues. Germline V CDR1 and CDR2: MNHEY, SMNVEV (reference sequence). Reasons for excluding patients were uncontrolled infection, other autoimmune disease, pregnancy or lactation. The diagnostic basis comprised clinical symptoms, serum thyroxine and TRAb, thyroid ultrasound and orbital computed tomography. It was RNA transcripts that yielded the amplified TCR beta CDR3 regions. In the first-round RT-PCR of the TCR CDR3, the HTBI primer set was used. TCRdb fed the multiplex PCR reads into MiXCR, producing one record per CDR3 protein. The table has about 570,000 distinct CDR3 sequences, more than 45% seen once. About this clonotype itself: The antigen is not known.

The TCR was taken from an adult woman with Graves' disease, either hyperthyroidism or ophthalmopathy (not recorded which). J is TRBJ2-7 and V is TRBV27; D is uncertain. The sample was peripheral blood or thyroid tissue (not recorded which). CDR3 in amino acids: CASSLGRNYYEQYF. The DNA of the CDR3 is TGTGCCAGCAGTTTAGGACGGAACTACTACGAGCAGTACTTC.